This TCR beta chain was observed in a study of blood T cell repertoires in COVID-19. Overall study context: Whether acute or convalescent, the COVID-19 samples came from the United States, Italy and Spain. T cells, B-cell-depleted T cells, or PBMCs provided the cDNA or gDNA that served as material.

Trimming cost V 7 bases and J 10 bases, with 17 bases left between them. The CDR3 runs 14 residues. The germline V gene encodes CDR1 MDHEN and CDR2 SYDVKM. Repertoires were generated with immunoSEQ multiplex PCR, while TCRdb's copy carries only in-frame clones and drops some. The sample includes a few hundred thousand clones, approximately 88% of them seen just once. The specimen was peripheral blood. The TCR originated in a woman aged 25-40 years who had recovered from COVID-19. The chain employs TRBV28 and TRBJ1-6; maybe TRBD1 (6 bases). CDR3 sequence: CASIMGGGRSPLHF. CDR3 nucleotides: TGTGCCAGCATTATGGGCGGGGGGCGGTCACCCCTCCACTTT.